What follows are 18 T cell receptor beta chains derived from one specimen sequenced in a study of T cell responses to AZD1222 COVID-19 vaccine. The data were produced by immunoSEQ multiplex PCR, yet TCRdb's version contains in-frame clones alone and is incomplete. This sample yields 130,000 to 150,000 clones, of which 85% to 95% are seen a single time; 10% to 15% belongs to the top ten. The sequencing here drew on peripheral blood, taken after recovery from COVID-19. The receptors originated from an adult who had recovered from COVID-19.

The rearrangement uses TRBV7-9 and TRBJ1-6; D is perhaps TRBD1 (6 bases). V lost 3 bases and J 3 bases, leaving 12 bases between the germline ends. This CDR3 is 16 amino acids long. Germline CDR1 SEHNR, CDR2 FQNEAQ (reference sequence). CDR3 sequence: CASSFKKGVYNSPLHF. The DNA of the CDR3 is TGTGCCAGCAGCTTTAAGAAGGGGGTCTATAATTCACCCCTCCACTTT.

V gene TRBV7-3 combines with J gene TRBJ2-7; 8 bases fit TRBD2. The V and J ends lost 5 bases and 5 bases, in that order; junction bases with no gene match: 8. CDR1 and CDR2 from the germline V gene are SGHTA and FQGTGA. This CDR3 comprises 14 residues. For the CDR3, the DNA is TGTGCCAGCAGCCCAAGCGGGAGCAGCAACGAGCAGTACTTC. Translating gives CASSPSGSSNEQYF. The complete variable domain, with remaining parts taken from reference TRBV7-3 and TRBJ2-7, reads GAGVSQTPSNKVTEKGKYVELRCDPISGHTALYWYRQSLGQGPEFLIYFQGTGAADDSGLPNDRFFAVRPEGSVSTLKIQRTERGDSAVYLCASSPSGSSNEQYFGPGTRLTVT.

The chain combines TRBV2 with TRBJ2-7, with TRBD1 matching 11 bases. V shed 2 bases and J 2 bases; nucleotides not matched to a gene: 11. Germline loops: CDR1 SNHLY, CDR2 FYNNEI. The CDR3 has 18 residues. CDR3 region: CASSETLTGTGGPYEQYF. CDR3 sequence (DNA): TGTGCCAGCAGTGAAACCCTAACCGGGACAGGGGGGCCCTACGAGCAGTACTTC.

The chain combines TRBV2 with TRBJ1-2; a possible D gene is TRBD1 (6 bases). V was shortened by 5 bases and J by 6 bases, with 10 bases between the two germline ends. Germline V gives CDR1 SNHLY, CDR2 FYNNEI. The CDR3 has 12 amino acids. The CDR3 loop is CASSTTGHGYTF. CDR3 in DNA: TGTGCCAGCAGTACGACAGGCCATGGCTACACCTTC. Together with reference TRBV2 and TRBJ1-2, the CDR3 gives the full variable domain: EPEVTQTPSHQVTQMGQEVILRCVPISNHLYFYWYRQILGQKVEFLVSFYNNEISEKSEIFDDQFSVERPDGSNFTLKIRSTKLEDSAMYFCASSTTGHGYTFGSGTRLTVV.

The V and J genes are TRBV18 and TRBJ1-4; 7 bases line up with TRBD1. Germline V gives CDR1 KGHSH, CDR2 LQKENI. With V trimmed by 2 bases and J by 3 bases, 3 bases remained unmatched. The CDR3 contains 15 residues. The CDR3 sequence is CASSPWGQPNEKLFF. Here the CDR3 DNA reads TGTGCCAGCTCACCATGGGGACAGCCTAATGAAAAACTGTTTTTT.

The genes are TRBV9 and TRBJ2-3, with 10 bases lining up with TRBD2. The CDR3 runs 18 residues. Trimming cost V 1 base and J 0 bases; bases outside gene matches: 8. CDR1 SGDLS and CDR2 YYNGEE come from the germline V gene. CDR3 region: CASSVLSGRGLSTDTQYF. DNA of the CDR3: TGTGCCAGCAGCGTATTGAGCGGGAGGGGATTAAGCACAGATACGCAGTATTTT.

The rearrangement joins TRBV30 to TRBJ1-2; weak D call: TRBD1 (6 bases). The CDR3 is 12 residues long. V lost 1 base, J lost 4 bases, and 7 bases lay in between. Germline assignment: CDR1 GTSNPN and CDR2 SVGIG (reference sequence). The CDR3 nucleotides are TGTGCCTGGAGTGAAGGGGGCTATGGCTACACCTTC. Amino acids: CAWSEGGYGYTF.

This sequence joins TRBV20-1 and TRBJ2-7; 12 bases are a match to TRBD2. This CDR3 is built from 16 residues. Looked up from germline, CDR1 is DFQATT and CDR2 is SNEGSKA (reference sequence). V dropped 3 bases and J dropped 4; count of bases not matched to a gene: 10. CDR3 coding DNA: TGCAGTGCTAGTTCTGGGCTAGCGGGAGGGCAATACGAGCAGTACTTC. Protein sequence: CSASSGLAGGQYEQYF.

This chain joins TRBV4-1 and TRBJ1-4; no firm D call. The CDR3 consists of 13 residues. Germline CDR1 is MGHRA and CDR2 is YSYEKL. Trimming stripped 1 base from V and 8 bases from J, with 8 bases between. CDR3 sequence reads: CASSQVSQEKLFF. For the CDR3, the DNA is TGCGCCAGCAGCCAAGTTTCTCAGGAAAAACTGTTTTTT.

The chain combines TRBV14 with TRBJ2-7; 11 bases fit TRBD2. V shed 1 base, J shed 2 bases, and the junction held 4 bases outside the gene matches. Germline CDR1 reads SGHDN; CDR2 reads FVKESK. CDR3 length equals 16 residues. CDR3 sequence (DNA): TGTGCCAGCAGCCAAGCCGGGACTAGCGGAACCTACGAGCAGTACTTC. Protein: CASSQAGTSGTYEQYF.

This chain uses TRBV28 with TRBJ1-5, with a weak D call TRBD1 (5 bases). Looked up from germline, CDR1 is MDHEN and CDR2 is SYDVKM. The CDR3 is 14 residues long. V gave up 8 bases and J gave up 0 bases, with 11 bases separating them. The CDR3 sequence is CASQGSYSNQPQHF. The CDR3 DNA reads TGTGCCAGCCAGGGCAGCTATAGCAATCAGCCCCAGCATTTT. The entire variable domain, with the rest obtained from reference TRBV28 and TRBJ1-5, is as follows: DVKVTQSSRYLVKRTGEKVFLECVQDMDHENMFWYRQDPGLGLRLIYFSYDVKMKEKGDIPEGYSVSREKKERFSLILESASTNQTSMYLCASQGSYSNQPQHFGDGTRLSIL.

V and J are TRBV7-9 and TRBJ1-6; no clear D. Germline assignment: CDR1 SEHNR and CDR2 FQNEAQ (reference sequence). Trimming removed 2 bases from V and 0 bases from J, with 5 bases in between. CDR3 length: 15 amino acids. This CDR3 reads CASSLSDSYNSPLHF. As DNA, the CDR3 is TGTGCCAGCAGCTTAAGTGACTCCTATAATTCACCCCTCCACTTT.

V gene TRBV11-2 combines with J gene TRBJ2-1; 12 bases fit TRBD1. Germline CDR1 is SGHAT and CDR2 is FQNNGV. This CDR3 contains 17 residues. The junction had 7 bases not matched to a gene; V was cut back by 1 base and J by 6 bases. As DNA, the CDR3 is TGTGCCAGCAGCTTAGTCGGGGGGACAGGGGGCCTCAATGAGCAGTTCTTC. Its translation is CASSLVGGTGGLNEQFF.

The rearrangement uses TRBV5-6 and TRBJ2-1; TRBD1 matches at 8 bases. Germline lookup yields CDR1 SGHDT and CDR2 YYEEEE. This CDR3 spans 15 amino acids. J gave up 4 bases and V 1 base, and 4 bases lay outside the gene matches. CDR3 in amino acids: CASSLQGALYNEQFF. The CDR3, as DNA: TGTGCCAGCAGCTTGCAGGGGGCGTTGTACAATGAGCAGTTCTTC.

The genes are TRBV6-2 or TRBV6-3 and TRBJ1-2; D not resolved. The CDR3 runs 16 residues. V dropped 4 bases and J dropped 4 bases, with 19 bases sitting between them. Germline CDR1 is MNHEY and CDR2 is SVGEGT. The CDR3 nucleotides are TGTGCCAGCAGTTCCTCCGGCAGGAGCTGGGCCTATGGCTACACCTTC. Translating gives CASSSSGRSWAYGYTF.

The V call is TRBV19, the J call TRBJ2-7; D not certain. From germline, CDR1 is LNHDA and CDR2 SQIVND (reference sequence). CDR3 length: 14 residues. Trimming stripped 5 bases from V and 3 bases from J, with 14 bases between. The CDR3 sequence: CASSEATQFYEQYF. The CDR3 DNA follows: TGTGCCAGTAGTGAAGCGACTCAGTTCTACGAGCAGTACTTC. Filled out from reference TRBV19 and TRBJ2-7, the complete variable domain reads DGGITQSPKYLFRKEGQNVTLSCEQNLNHDAMYWYRQDPGQGLRLIYYSQIVNDFQKGDIAEGYSVSREKKESFPLTVTSAQKNPTAFYLCASSEATQFYEQYFGPGTRLTVT.

The V call is TRBV7-2, the J call TRBJ2-3; D unresolved. This CDR3 has 14 residues. The V gene lost 6 bases and the J gene lost 2 bases, with 12 bases spanning the gap. Germline V gives CDR1 SGHTA, CDR2 FQGNSA. CDR3 loop: CASSPGLFTDTQYF. The CDR3, as DNA: TGTGCCAGCAGTCCGGGCCTTTTCACAGATACGCAGTATTTT.

The chain recombines TRBV5-1 with TRBJ2-2; 11 bases map to TRBD1. The CDR3 contains 15 residues. The V gene's germline CDR1 is SGHRS and CDR2 YFSETQ. The V gene end was trimmed by 7 bases and the J gene end by 3 bases; junction bases not matched to a gene: 5. The CDR3 nucleotides are TGCGCCAGCTACCGGGACAGGGGGGACACCGGGGAGCTGTTTTTT. It specifies CASYRDRGDTGELFF.